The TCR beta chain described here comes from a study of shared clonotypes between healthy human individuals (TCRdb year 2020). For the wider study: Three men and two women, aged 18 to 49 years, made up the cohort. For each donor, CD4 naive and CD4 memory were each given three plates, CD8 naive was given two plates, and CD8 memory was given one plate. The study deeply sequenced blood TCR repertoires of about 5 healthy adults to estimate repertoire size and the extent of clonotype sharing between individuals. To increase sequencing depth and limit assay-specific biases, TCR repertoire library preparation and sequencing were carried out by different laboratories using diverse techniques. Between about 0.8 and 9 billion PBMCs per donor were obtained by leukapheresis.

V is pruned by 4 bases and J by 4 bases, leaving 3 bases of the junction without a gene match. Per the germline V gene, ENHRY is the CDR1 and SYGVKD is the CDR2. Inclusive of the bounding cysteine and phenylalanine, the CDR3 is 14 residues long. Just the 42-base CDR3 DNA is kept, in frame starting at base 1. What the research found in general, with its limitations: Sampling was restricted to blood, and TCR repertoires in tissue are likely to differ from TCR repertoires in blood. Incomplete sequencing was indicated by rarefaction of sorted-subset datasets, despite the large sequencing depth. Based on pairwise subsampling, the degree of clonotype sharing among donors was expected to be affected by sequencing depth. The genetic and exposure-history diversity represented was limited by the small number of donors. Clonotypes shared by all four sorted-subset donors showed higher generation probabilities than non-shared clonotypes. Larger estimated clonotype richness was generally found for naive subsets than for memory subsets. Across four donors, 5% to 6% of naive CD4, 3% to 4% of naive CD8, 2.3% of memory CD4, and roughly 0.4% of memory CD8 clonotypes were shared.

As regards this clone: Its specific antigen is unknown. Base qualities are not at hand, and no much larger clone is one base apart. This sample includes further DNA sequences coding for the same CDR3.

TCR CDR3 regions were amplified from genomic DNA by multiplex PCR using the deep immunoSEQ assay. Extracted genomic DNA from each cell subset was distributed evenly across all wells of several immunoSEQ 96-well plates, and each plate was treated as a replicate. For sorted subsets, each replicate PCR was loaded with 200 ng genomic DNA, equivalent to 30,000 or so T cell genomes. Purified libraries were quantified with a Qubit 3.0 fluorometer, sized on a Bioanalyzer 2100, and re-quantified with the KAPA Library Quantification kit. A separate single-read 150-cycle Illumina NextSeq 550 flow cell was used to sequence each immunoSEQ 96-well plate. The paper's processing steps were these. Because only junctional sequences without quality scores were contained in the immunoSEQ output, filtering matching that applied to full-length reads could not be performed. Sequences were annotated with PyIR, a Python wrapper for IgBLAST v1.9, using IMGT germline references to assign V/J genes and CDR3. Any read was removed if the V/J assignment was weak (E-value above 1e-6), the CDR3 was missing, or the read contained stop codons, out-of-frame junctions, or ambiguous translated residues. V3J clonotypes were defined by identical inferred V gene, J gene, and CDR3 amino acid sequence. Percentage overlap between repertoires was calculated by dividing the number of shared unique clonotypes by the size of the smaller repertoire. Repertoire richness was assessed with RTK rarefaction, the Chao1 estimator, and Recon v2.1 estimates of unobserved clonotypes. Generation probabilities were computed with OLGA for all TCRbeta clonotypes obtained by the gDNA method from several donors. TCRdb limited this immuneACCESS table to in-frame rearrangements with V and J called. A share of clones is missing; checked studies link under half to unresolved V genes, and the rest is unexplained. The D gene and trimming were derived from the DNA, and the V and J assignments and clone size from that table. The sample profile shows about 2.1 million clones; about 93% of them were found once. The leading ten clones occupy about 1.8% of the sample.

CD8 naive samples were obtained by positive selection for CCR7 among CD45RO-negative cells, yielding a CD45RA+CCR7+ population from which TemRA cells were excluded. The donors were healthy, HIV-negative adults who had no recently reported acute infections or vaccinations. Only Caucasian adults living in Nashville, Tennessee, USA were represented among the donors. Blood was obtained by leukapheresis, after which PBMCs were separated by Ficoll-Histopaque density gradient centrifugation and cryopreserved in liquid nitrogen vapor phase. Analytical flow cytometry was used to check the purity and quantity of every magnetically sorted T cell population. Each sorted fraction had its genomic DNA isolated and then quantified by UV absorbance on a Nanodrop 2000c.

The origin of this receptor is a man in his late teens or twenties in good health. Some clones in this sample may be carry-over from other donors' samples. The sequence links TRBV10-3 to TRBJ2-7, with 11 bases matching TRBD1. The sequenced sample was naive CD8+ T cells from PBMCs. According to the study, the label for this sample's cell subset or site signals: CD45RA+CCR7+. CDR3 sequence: CAISVGQGDYEQYF. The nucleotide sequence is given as TGTGCCATCAGTGTGGGACAGGGGGATTACGAGCAGTACTTC.